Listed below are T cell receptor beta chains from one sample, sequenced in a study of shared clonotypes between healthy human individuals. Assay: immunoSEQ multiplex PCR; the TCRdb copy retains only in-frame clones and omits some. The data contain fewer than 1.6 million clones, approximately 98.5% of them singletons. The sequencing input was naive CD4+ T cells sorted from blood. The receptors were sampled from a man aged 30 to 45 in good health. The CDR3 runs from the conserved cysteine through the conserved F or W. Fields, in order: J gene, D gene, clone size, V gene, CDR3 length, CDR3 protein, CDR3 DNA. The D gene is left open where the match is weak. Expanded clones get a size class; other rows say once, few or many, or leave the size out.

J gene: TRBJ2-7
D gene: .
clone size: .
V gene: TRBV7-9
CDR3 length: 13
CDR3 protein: CASSLAGGYEQYF
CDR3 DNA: TGTGCCAGCAGCTTAGCAGGAGGCTACGAGCAGTACTTC

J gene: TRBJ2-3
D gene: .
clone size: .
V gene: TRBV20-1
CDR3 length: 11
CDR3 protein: CSAREGDTQYF
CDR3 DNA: TGCAGTGCTAGAGAGGGGGATACGCAGTATTTT

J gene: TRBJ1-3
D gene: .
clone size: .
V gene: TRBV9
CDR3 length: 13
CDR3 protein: CASSAPSGNTIYF
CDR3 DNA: TGTGCCAGCAGCGCCCCGTCTGGAAACACCATATATTTT

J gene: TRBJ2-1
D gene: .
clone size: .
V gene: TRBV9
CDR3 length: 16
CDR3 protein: CASSWEEGARGNEQFF
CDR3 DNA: TGTGCCAGCAGCTGGGAGGAGGGGGCTAGAGGCAATGAGCAGTTCTTC

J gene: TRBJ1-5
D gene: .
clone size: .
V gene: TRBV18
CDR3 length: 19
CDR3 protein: CASSPYPLEGILSNQPQHF
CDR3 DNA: TGTGCCAGCTCACCGTACCCCTTAGAGGGCATTCTTAGCAATCAGCCCCAGCATTTT

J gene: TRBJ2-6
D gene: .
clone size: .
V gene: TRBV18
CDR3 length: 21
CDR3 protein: CASSPLRATGTARSGANVLTF
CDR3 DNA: TGTGCCAGCTCACCCTTACGAGCCACCGGGACCGCTAGGTCTGGGGCCAACGTCCTGACTTTC

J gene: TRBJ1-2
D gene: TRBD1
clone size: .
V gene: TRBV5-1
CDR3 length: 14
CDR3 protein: CASSGTGRNYGYTF
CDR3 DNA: TGCGCCAGCAGCGGGACAGGGCGAAACTATGGCTACACCTTC

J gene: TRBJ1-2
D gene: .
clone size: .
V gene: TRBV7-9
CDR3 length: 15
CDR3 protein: CASSPNGGANYGYTF
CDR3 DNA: TGTGCCAGCAGCCCCAACGGGGGAGCTAACTATGGCTACACCTTC

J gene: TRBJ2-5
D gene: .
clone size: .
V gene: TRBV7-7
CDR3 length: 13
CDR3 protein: CASSSQLQETQYF
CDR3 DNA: TGTGCTAGCAGCTCACAGTTGCAAGAGACCCAGTACTTC

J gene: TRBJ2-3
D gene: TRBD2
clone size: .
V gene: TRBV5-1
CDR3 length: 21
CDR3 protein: CASSLEGELAGEGVGTDTQYF
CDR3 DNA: TGCGCCAGCAGCTTGGAAGGAGAACTCGCGGGAGAGGGAGTGGGCACAGATACGCAGTATTTT

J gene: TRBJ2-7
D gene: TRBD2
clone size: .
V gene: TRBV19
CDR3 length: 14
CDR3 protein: CASRSREGRYEQYF
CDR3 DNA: TGTGCCAGTAGGTCCCGGGAGGGCCGGTACGAGCAGTACTTC

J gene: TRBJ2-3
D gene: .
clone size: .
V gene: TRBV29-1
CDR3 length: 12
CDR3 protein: CSVQRGSDTQYF
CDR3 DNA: TGCAGCGTCCAACGGGGTTCAGATACGCAGTATTTT

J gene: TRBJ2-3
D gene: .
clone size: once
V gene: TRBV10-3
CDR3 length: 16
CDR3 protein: CAISRRGAQGTDTQYF
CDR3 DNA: TGTGCCATCAGTAGAAGGGGCGCCCAGGGGACAGATACGCAGTATTTT

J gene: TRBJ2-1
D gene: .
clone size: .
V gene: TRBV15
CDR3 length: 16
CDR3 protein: CATSRSTGSSYNEQFF
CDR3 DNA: TGTGCCACCAGCAGGTCCACAGGGAGCTCCTACAATGAGCAGTTCTTC

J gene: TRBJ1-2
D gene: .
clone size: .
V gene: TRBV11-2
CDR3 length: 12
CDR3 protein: CASSLLNYGYTF
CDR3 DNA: TGTGCCAGCAGCTTACTTAACTATGGCTACACCTTC

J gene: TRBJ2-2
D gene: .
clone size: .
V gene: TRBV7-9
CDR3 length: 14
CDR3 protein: CASSPGPLRGELFF
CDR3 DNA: TGTGCCAGCAGCCCCGGACCTCTTCGAGGGGAGCTGTTTTTT

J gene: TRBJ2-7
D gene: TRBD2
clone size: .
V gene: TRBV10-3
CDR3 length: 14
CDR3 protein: CAIMSGRGTYEQYF
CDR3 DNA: TGTGCCATCATGTCCGGGAGGGGGACCTACGAGCAGTACTTC

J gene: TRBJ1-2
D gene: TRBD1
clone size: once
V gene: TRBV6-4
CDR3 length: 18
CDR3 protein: CASSLSGTGFRGLNGYTF
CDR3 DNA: TGTGCCAGCAGCCTCTCCGGGACAGGGTTTCGAGGCTTAAATGGCTACACCTTC

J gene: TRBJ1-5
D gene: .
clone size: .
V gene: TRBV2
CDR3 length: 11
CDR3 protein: CASSVDQPQHF
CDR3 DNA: TGTGCCAGCAGTGTGGATCAGCCCCAGCATTTT

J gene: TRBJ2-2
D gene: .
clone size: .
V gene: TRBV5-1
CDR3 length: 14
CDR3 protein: CASRGSGNTGELFF
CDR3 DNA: TGCGCCAGCAGGGGTAGCGGGAACACCGGGGAGCTGTTTTTT

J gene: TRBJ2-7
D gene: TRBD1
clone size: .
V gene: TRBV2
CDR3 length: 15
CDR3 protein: CASSPRQGVRYEQYF
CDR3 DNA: TGTGCCAGCTCCCCGAGACAGGGGGTAAGATACGAGCAGTACTTC

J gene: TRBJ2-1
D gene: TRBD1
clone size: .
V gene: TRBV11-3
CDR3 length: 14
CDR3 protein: CASSARTGGNEQFF
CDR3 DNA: TGTGCCAGCAGCGCGCGGACAGGGGGCAATGAGCAGTTCTTC

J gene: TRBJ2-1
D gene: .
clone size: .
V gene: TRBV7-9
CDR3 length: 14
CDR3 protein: CASKAAGNYGEQFF
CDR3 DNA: TGTGCCAGCAAGGCGGCAGGGAATTACGGTGAGCAGTTCTTC

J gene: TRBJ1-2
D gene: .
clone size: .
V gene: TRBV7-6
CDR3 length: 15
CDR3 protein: CASSLGQGRVYGYTF
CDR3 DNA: TGTGCCAGCAGCTTAGGTCAGGGGAGAGTCTATGGCTACACCTTC

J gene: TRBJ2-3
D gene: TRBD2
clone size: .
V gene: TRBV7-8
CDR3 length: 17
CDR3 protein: CASSRYTSGMFPDTQYF
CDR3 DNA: TGTGCCAGCAGCCGATACACTAGCGGGATGTTCCCAGATACGCAGTATTTT

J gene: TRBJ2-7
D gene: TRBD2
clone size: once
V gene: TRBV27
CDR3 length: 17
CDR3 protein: CASSFSGLAGTAYEQYF
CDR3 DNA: TGTGCCAGCAGTTTTTCCGGACTAGCGGGTACCGCCTACGAGCAGTACTTC

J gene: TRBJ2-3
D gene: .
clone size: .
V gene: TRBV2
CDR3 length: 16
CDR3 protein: CASSEGVDARTDTQYF
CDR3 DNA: TGTGCCAGCAGTGAAGGTGTAGACGCCCGCACAGATACGCAGTATTTT

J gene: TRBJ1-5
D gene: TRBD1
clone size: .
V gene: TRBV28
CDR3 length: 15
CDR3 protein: CASSFGTGGNQPQHF
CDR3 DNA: TGTGCCAGCAGCTTCGGGACAGGGGGAAATCAGCCCCAGCATTTT

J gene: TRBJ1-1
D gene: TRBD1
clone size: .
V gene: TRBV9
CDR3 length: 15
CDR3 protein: CASSPGTVYEHEAFF
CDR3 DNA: TGTGCCAGCAGCCCCGGGACAGTCTACGAACATGAAGCTTTCTTT

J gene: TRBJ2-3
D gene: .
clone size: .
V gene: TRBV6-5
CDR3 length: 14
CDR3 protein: CASSYQRGSEYMYF
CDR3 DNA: TGTGCCAGCAGTTACCAAAGGGGCTCGGAATATATGTATTTT

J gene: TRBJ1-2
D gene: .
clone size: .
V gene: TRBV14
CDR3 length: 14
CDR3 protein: CASSQDGSLNGYTF
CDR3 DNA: TGTGCCAGCAGCCAAGACGGCAGCTTGAATGGCTACACCTTC

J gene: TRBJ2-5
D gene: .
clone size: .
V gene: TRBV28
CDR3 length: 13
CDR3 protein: CASSFSGLGAQYF
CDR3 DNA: TGTGCCAGCAGTTTTAGCGGCCTCGGGGCCCAGTACTTC

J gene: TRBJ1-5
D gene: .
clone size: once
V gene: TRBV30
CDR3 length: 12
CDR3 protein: CAWSHAPGPQHF
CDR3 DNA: TGTGCCTGGAGTCATGCCCCTGGGCCCCAGCATTTT

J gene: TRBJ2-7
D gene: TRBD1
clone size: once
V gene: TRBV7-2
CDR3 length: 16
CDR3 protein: CASSRTGTGGSYEQYF
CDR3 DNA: TGTGCCAGCAGCAGAACCGGGACAGGGGGCTCCTACGAGCAGTACTTC

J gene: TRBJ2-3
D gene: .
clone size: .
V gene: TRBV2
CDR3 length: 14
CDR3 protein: CASGRQGLADTQYF
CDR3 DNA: TGTGCCAGCGGGAGGCAGGGGTTGGCAGATACGCAGTATTTT

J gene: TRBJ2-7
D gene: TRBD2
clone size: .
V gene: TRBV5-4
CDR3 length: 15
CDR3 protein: CASSLAEAGAYEQYF
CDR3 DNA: TGTGCCAGCAGCTTGGCTGAGGCGGGGGCCTACGAGCAGTACTTC